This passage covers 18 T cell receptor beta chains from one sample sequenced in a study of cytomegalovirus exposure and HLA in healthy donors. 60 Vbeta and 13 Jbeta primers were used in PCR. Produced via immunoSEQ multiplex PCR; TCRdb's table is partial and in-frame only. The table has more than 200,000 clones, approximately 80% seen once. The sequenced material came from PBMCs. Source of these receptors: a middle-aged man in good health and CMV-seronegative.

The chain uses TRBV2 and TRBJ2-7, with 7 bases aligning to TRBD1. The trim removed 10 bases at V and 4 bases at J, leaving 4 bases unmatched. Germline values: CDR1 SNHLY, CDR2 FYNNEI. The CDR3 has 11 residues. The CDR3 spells CANEGAYEQYF. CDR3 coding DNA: TGTGCCAACGAGGGGGCTTACGAGCAGTACTTC. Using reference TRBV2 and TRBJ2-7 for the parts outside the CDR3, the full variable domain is EPEVTQTPSHQVTQMGQEVILRCVPISNHLYFYWYRQILGQKVEFLVSFYNNEISEKSEIFDDQFSVERPDGSNFTLKIRSTKLEDSAMYFCANEGAYEQYFGPGTRLTVT.

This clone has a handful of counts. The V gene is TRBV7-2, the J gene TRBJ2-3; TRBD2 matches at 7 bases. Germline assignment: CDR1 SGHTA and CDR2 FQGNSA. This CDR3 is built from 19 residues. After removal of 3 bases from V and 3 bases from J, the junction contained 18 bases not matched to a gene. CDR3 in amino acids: CASSFKIWGGGSRTDTQYF. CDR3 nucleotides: TGTGCCAGCAGCTTCAAGATATGGGGCGGGGGATCTAGAACAGATACGCAGTATTTT.

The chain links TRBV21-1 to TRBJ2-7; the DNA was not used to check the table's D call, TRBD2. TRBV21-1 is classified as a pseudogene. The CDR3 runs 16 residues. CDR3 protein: CASSSRTSGGPHEQYF. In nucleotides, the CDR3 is TGTGCCAGCAGCTCCCGGACTAGCGGGGGGCCCCACGAGCAGTACTTC.

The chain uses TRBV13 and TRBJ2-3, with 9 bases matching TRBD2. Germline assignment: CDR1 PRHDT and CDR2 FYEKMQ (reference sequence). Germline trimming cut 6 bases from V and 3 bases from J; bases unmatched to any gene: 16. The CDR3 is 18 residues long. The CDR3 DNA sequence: TGTGCCAGCAGTCCCCCGCCTGCACTAGCGGGCGAAACAGATACGCAGTATTTT. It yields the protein CASSPPPALAGETDTQYF.

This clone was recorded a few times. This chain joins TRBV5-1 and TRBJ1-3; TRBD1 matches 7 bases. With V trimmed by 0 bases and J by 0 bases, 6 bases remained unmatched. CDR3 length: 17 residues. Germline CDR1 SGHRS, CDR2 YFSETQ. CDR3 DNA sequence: TGCGCCAGCAGCTTGGGAGGAGGGGGCGCCTCTGGAAACACCATATATTTT. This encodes CASSLGGGGASGNTIYF.

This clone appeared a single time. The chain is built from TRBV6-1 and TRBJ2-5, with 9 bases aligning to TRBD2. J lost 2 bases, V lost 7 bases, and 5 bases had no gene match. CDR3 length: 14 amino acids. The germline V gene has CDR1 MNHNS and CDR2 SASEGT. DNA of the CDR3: TGTGCCAGCACCCGCGGGGGGGTACAAGAGACCCAGTACTTC. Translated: CASTRGGVQETQYF.

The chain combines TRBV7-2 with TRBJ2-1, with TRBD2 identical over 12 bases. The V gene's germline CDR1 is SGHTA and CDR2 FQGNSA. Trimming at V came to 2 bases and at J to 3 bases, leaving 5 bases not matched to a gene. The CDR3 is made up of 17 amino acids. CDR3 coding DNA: TGTGCCAGCAGCTTAAGGCTAGCGGGGGGGCGCTACAATGAGCAGTTCTTC. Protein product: CASSLRLAGGRYNEQFF. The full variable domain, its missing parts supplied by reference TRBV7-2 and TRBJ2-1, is GAGVSQSPSNKVTEKGKDVELRCDPISGHTALYWYRQSLGQGLEFLIYFQGNSAPDKSGLPSDRFSAERTGGSVSTLTIQRTQQEDSAVYLCASSLRLAGGRYNEQFFGPGTRLTVL.

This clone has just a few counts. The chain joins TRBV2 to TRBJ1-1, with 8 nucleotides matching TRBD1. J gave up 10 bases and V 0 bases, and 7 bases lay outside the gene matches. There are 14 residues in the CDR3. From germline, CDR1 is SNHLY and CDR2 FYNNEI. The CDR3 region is CASSEAGQGLTAFF. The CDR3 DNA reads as TGTGCCAGCAGTGAAGCCGGACAGGGATTGACAGCTTTCTTT.

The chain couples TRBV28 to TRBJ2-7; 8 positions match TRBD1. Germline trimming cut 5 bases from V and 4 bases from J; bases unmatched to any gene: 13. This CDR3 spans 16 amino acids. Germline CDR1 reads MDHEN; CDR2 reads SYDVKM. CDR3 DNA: TGTGCCAGCAGTCACCCGGACAGGGCATTTGCTTACGAGCAGTACTTC. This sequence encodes CASSHPDRAFAYEQYF.

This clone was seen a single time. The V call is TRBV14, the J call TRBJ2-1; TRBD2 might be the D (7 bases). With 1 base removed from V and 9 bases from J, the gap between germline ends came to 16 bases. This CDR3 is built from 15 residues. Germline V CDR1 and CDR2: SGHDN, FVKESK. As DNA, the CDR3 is TGTGCCAGCAGCCAAGCCTGGGGGCTAGCGGCTGAGCAGTTCTTC. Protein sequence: CASSQAWGLAAEQFF.

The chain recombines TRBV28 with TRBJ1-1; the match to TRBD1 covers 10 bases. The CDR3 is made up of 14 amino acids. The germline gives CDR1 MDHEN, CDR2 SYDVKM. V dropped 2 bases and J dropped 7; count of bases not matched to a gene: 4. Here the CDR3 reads CASSLRQGANEAFF. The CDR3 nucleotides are TGTGCCAGCAGTTTACGACAGGGGGCTAATGAAGCTTTCTTT.

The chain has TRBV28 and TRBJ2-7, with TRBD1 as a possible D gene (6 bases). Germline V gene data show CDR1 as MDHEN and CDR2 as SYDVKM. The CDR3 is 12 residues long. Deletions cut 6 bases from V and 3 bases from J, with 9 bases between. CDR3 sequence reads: CASSVTGYEQYF. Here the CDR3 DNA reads TGTGCCAGCAGCGTGACAGGCTACGAGCAGTACTTC.

The CDR3 spells CASSPRGARTDTQYF. For the CDR3, the DNA is TGTGCCAGCAGCCCCCGGGGGGCGCGGACAGATACGCAGTATTTT. This chain uses TRBV9 with TRBJ2-3; a possible D gene is TRBD2 (7 bases). Trimming removed 4 bases at V and 3 bases at J, with 15 bases between. The length of the CDR3 is 15 residues. Germline lookup yields CDR1 SGDLS and CDR2 YYNGEE.

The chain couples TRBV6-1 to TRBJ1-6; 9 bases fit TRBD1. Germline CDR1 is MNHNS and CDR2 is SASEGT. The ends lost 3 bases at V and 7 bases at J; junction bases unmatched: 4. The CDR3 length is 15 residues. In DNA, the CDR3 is TGTGCCAGCAGTGAGACAGGGGGGACCAATTCACCCCTCCACTTT. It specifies CASSETGGTNSPLHF.

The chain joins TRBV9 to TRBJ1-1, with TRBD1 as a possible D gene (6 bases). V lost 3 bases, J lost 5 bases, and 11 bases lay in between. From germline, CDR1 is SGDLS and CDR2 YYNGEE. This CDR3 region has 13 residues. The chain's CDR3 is CASSGGGRTEAFF. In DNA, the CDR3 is TGTGCCAGCAGCGGGGGGGGGCGGACTGAAGCTTTCTTT.

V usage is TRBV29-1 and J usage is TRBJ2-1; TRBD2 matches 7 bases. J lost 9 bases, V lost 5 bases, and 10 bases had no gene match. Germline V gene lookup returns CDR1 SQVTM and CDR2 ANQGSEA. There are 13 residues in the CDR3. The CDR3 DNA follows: TGCAGCGTTCATAGCGGGTTCCTAGGTGAGCAGTTCTTC. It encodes CSVHSGFLGEQFF.

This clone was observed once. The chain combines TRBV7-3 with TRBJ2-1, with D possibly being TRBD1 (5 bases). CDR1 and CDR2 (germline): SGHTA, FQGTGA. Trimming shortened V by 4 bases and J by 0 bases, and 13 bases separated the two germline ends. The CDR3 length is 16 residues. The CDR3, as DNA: TGTGCCAGCAGCTCAAGAACAGGTAGCTCCTACAATGAGCAGTTCTTC. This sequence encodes CASSSRTGSSYNEQFF.

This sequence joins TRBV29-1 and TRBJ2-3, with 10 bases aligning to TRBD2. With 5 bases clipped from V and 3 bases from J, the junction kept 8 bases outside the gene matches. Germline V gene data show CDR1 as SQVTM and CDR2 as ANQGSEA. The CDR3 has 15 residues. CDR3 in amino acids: CSVKPGLALTDTQYF. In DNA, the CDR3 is TGCAGCGTTAAACCGGGACTAGCGTTGACAGATACGCAGTATTTT.